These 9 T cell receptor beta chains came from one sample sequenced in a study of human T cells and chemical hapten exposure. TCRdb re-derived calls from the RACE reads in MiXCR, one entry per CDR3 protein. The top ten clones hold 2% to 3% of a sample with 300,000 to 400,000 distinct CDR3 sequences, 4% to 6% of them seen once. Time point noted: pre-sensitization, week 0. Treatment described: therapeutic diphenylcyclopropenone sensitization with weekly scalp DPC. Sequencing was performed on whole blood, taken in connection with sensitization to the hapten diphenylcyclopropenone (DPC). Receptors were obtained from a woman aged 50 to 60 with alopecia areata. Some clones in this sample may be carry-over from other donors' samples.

The CDR3 is CASRPGQDHQPQHF. CDR3 sequence (DNA): TGCGCCAGCAGACCGGGACAGGACCATCAGCCCCAGCATTTT. The chain employs TRBV5-1 and TRBJ1-5; TRBD1 aligns across 8 bases. This CDR3 region has 14 residues. Germline V CDR1 and CDR2: SGHRS, YFSETQ. The junction had 6 bases not matched to a gene; V was cut back by 5 bases and J by 5 bases. Full variable domain (missing parts from reference TRBV5-1 and TRBJ1-5): KAGVTQTPRYLIKTRGQQVTLSCSPISGHRSVSWYQQTPGQGLQFLFEYFSETQRNKGNFPGRFSGRQFSNSRSEMNVSTLELGDSALYLCASRPGQDHQPQHFGDGTRLSIL.

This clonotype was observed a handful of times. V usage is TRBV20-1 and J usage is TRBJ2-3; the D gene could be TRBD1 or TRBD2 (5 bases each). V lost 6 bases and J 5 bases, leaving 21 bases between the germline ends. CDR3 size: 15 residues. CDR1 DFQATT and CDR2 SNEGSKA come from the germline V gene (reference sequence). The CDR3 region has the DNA TGCAGTGCCAAAGGGACGGTCCGACGGCTAGATACGCAGTATTTT. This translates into CSAKGTVRRLDTQYF.

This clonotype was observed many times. The chain's CDR3 is CSARDAGKRSYNSPLHF. CDR3 sequence (DNA): TGCAGTGCTAGAGACGCGGGCAAACGCTCCTATAATTCACCCCTCCACTTT. The chain carries TRBV20-1 and TRBJ1-6; D is uncertain. The CDR3 consists of 17 residues. Trimming took 0 bases from V and 0 from J, leaving 12 bases between them. The germline V gene has CDR1 DFQATT and CDR2 SNEGSKA (reference sequence).

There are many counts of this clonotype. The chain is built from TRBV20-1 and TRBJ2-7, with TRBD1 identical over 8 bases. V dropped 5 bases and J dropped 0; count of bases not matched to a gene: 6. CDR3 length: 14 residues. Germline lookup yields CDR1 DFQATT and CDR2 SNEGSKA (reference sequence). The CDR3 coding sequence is TGCAGTGCTTCTGGACAGGGCCGCTCCTACGAGCAGTACTTC. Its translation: CSASGQGRSYEQYF.

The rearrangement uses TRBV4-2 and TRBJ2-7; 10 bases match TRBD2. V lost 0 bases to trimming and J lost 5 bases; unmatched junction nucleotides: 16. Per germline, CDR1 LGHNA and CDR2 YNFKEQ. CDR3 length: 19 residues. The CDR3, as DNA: TGTGCCAGCAGCCAAGACTCTAGCGGGAGTTCGAACGGGAAACACGAGCAGTACTTC. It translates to CASSQDSSGSSNGKHEQYF.

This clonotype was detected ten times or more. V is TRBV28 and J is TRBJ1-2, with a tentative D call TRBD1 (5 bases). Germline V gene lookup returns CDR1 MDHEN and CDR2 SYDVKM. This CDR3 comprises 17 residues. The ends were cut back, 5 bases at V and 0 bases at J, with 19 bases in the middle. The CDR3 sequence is CASSPGTSREPNYGYTF. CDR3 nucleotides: TGTGCCAGCAGTCCCGGGACTTCAAGGGAACCTAACTATGGCTACACCTTC.

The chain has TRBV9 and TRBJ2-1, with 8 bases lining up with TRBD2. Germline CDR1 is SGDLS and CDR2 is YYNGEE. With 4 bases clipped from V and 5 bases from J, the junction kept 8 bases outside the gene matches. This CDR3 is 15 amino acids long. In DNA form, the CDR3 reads TGTGCCAGCAGCCTCAGGGGACTAGGTGACAATGAGCAGTTCTTC. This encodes CASSLRGLGDNEQFF.

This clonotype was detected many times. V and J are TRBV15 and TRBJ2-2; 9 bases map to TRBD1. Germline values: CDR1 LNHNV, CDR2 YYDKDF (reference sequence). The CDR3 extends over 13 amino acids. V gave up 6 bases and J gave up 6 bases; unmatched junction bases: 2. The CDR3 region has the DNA TGTGCCACCAGACAGGGGGCGGCCGGGGAGCTGTTTTTT. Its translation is CATRQGAAGELFF.

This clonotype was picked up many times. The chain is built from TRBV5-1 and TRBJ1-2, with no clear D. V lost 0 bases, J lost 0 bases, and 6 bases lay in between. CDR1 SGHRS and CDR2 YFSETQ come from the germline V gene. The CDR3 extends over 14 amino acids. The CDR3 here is CASSLEAANYGYTF. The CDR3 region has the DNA TGCGCCAGCAGCTTGGAGGCGGCTAACTATGGCTACACCTTC. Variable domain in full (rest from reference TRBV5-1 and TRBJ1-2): KAGVTQTPRYLIKTRGQQVTLSCSPISGHRSVSWYQQTPGQGLQFLFEYFSETQRNKGNFPGRFSGRQFSNSRSEMNVSTLELGDSALYLCASSLEAANYGYTFGSGTRLTVV.